This TCR beta chain was sequenced for a study of blood T cell repertoires in COVID-19. Study in general: T cells, B-cell-depleted T cells, or PBMCs supplied cDNA or gDNA.

The authors' processing: Cell counts per sample came from amplifying reference gene primers. This table comes from immunoSEQ multiplex PCR, and its TCRdb copy is limited to in-frame clones, with some not included. V and J calls and clone size are copied from that table; D and trimming were computed from the DNA. The sample consists of some 61,000 clones, roughly 85% of them appearing once. Germline V gives CDR1 MDHEN, CDR2 SYDVKM. The CDR3 extends over 16 amino acids. The V segment lost 5 bases and the J segment 9 bases; nucleotides outside the gene matches: 13. The chain combines TRBV28 with TRBJ1-6, with TRBD1 matching over 7 bases. Specimen: peripheral blood. This clonotype was obtained from a man aged 25 to 40 with acute or convalescent COVID-19. The CDR3 DNA reads TGTGCCAGCAGTCCTAACCCCGGGACAGACACTTCACCCCTCCACTTT. It yields the protein CASSPNPGTDTSPLHF. The variable domain in full, completed from reference TRBV28 and TRBJ1-6, reads DVKVTQSSRYLVKRTGEKVFLECVQDMDHENMFWYRQDPGLGLRLIYFSYDVKMKEKGDIPEGYSVSREKKERFSLILESASTNQTSMYLCASSPNPGTDTSPLHFGNGTRLTVT.